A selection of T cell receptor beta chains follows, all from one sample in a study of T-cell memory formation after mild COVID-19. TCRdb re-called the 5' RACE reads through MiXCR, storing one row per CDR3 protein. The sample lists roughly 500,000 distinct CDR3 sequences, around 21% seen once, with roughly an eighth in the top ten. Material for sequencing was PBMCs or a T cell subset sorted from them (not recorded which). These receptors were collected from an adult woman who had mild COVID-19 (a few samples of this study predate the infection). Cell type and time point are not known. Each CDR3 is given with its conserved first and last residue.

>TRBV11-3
CASSLFSGVAITAETNTGELFF
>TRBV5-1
CASSLASGDQETQYF
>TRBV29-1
CSVEGSGVGEVFF
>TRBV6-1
CASNEAQWSLLDNEQFF
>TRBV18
CASSPSGGRRMETQYF
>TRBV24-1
CATGQGAISTGELFF
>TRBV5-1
CASSSGQGGNIQYF
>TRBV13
CASSRQNSGANVLTF
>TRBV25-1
CASSESRGTDTQYF
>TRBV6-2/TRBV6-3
CARRQPPSSYNSPLHF
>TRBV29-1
CSVATTRGDPGGYTF
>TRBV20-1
CSLPRDRLYNEQFF
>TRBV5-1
CASSLGGGVTTDTQYF
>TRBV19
CATDATGTRGVGYGYTF
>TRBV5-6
CASKLGHRGANVLTF
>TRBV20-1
CSATGQFNQPQHF
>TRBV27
CASSFYPDGANYGYTF
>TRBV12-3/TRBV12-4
CASSPPGWPGDTDTQYF
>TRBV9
CASSGTGGREETQYF
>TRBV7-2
CASSLVGWDRGLSNTGELFF
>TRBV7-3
CASSLTRVEGGELFF
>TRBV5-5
CDSSRQSHEAFF
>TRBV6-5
CASRLGVSDTQYF
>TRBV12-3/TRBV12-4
CASSLSGGANVLTF
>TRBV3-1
CASSQLSAYEQYF
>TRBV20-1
CSAKTGENTEAFF
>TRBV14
CASSLRTGRDEQYF
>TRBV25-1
CASSVTGTGIRTEAFF
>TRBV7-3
CASSLTGVETEAFF
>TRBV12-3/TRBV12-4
CASSLDNNQPQHF
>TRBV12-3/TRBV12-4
CASSPHTGEAFF
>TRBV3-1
CASSQESKANYGYTF
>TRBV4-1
CASSHPGGTSGRAGNEQFF
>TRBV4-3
CASSQGWYRGLGAFF
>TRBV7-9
CASSPPGSRDSPLHF
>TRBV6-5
CASSYFPTVNTEAFF
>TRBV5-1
CASSESTGGGTEAFF
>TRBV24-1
CATRPGTGTYEQYF
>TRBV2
CASSVQDILLYNSPLHF
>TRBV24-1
CATRQGQFTDTQYF
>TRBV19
CASSMRAANTGELFF
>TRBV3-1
CASSQDGGFYNEQFF
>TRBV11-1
CASSRRERSTDTQYF
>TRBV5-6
CASSQGQVTDTQYF
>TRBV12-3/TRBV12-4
CASSIKRGVWPQHF
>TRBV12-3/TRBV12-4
CASSSSGTYTGELFF
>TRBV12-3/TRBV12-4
CASSLPGGRAFF